This T cell receptor beta chain came from a study of blood T cells in healthy people across ages. The study, taken as a whole, reports: Diversity was higher, and naive CD4+ cells more numerous, in long-lived donors than in aged donors.

Sample-barcoded 5' priming and a J-beta primer mix drove a second PCR of about 7 to 11 cycles. Every cDNA molecule carried a tag from a template-switch adaptor bearing 12 random nucleotides. Individual samples furnished no less than 3 million CDR3-containing paired-end reads apiece. MiXCR, applied by TCRdb to the 5' RACE reads, yields one record per CDR3 protein. The sample lists 1 million or so distinct CDR3 sequences, around 43% seen once, with under 20% in the top ten. The CDR3 runs 12 residues. In germline, CDR1 is MNHEY, CDR2 SVGAGI. For this clonotype: The antigen remains unidentified.

The sequencing input was blood. The J gene is TRBJ2-1, the V gene TRBV6-5; D unresolved. The J call may be in error: the DNA end matches TRBJ2-7 better. The TCR comes from a woman aged 60 to 75 in good health. CDR3 nucleotide sequence: TGTGCCAGCAGTTATTTGGGGAATGAGCAGTACTTC. Translation: CASSYLGNEQYF.